The T cell receptor beta chain under discussion was sequenced for a study of cytomegalovirus exposure and HLA in healthy donors. The donors, nominally healthy at sampling, likely had unrecorded immune exposures. PCR employed 60 Vbeta and 13 Jbeta primers. TCRdb keeps only in-frame clones here, not all; method: immunoSEQ multiplex PCR. Among tens of thousands of clones listed, about two thirds were seen once. This CDR3 has 15 amino acids. After removal of 8 bases from V and 4 bases from J, the junction contained 13 bases not matched to a gene. Germline V gives CDR1 MNHEY, CDR2 SVGAGI. The source of this sequence is a woman between 35 and 50 years old in good health and CMV-seropositive. The source material was PBMCs. The V and J genes are TRBV6-5 and TRBJ2-7, with 8 bases lining up with TRBD1. CDR3 DNA: TGTGCCAGCTCAACATATCCGCAGGGGGCATACGAGCAGTACTTC. Residues: CASSTYPQGAYEQYF.